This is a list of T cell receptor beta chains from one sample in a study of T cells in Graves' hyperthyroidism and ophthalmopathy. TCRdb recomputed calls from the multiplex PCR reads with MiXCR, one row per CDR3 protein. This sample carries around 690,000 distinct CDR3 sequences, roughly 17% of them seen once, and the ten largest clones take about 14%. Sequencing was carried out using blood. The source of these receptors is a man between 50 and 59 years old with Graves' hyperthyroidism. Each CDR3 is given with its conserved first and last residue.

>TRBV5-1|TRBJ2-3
CASSLRTSGSADTQYF
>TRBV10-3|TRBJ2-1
CAISVAGDTYNEQFF
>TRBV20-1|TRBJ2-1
CSANSGRAENEQFF
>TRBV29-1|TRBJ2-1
CSVESDRGNEQFF
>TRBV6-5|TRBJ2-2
CASSYIQGGSGELFF
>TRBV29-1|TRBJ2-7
CSAKDISYEQYF
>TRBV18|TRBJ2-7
CASSFRDRGLEQYF
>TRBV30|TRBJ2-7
CAWSVLRGYEQYF
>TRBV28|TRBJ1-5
CASSPGNRADNQPQHF
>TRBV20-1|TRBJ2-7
CSARDLGLAVGGVEQYF
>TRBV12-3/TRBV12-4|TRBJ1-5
CASSLSDGNQPQHF
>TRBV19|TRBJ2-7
CASQGLYSYEQYF
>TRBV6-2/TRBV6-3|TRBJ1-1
CASRESGGLNTEAFF
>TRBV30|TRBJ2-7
CAWNKGLAGGYEQYF
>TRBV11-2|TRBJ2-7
CASRPEWSGGLHEQYF
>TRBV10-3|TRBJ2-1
CAISESRREGREQFF
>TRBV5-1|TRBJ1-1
CASSLDLVGQTNTEAFF
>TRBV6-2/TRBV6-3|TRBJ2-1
CASSYKLAQRGNEQFF
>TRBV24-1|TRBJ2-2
CATSDFLWTGNTGELFF
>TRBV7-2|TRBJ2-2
CASSLLGHLTGELFF
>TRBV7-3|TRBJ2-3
CASSLFSSTKPDTQYF
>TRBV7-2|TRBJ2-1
CASSSPGQRQFF
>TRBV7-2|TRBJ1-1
CASSQQGAVTEAFF
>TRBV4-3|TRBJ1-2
CASSQEVHGANYGYTF
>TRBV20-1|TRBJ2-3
CSADQIRGEGAHADTQYF
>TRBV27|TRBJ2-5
CASRMSGTEGAETQYF
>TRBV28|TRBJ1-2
CASSYSNYGYTF
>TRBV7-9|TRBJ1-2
CASSEQRYGYTF
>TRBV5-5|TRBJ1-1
CASTQPHDRGLEAFF
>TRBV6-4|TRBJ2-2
CASSPRVAGVFGELFF
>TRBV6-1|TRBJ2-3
CASSEVPYPDTQYF
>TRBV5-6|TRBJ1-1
CASSLDLTNTEAFF
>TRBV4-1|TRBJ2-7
CASSQEFRTPTFYEQYF
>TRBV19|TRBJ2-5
CASSRGLAGTNQETQYF
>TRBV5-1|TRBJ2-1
CASGSLQAGEYNEQFF
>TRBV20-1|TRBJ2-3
CSARDWGRASLDTQYF